The clone carrying this TCR beta chain has ten or more counts. What it binds is not known. The record originates from a study of blood T cells in healthy people across ages. General study results and limits: The recorded TCR beta diversity per million T cells decreased in a roughly linear manner with age.

Together with a sample-barcoded 5' primer, a J-beta primer mix was included in a second PCR lasting about 6 to 11 cycles. Using its own MiXCR run on the 5' RACE reads, TCRdb lists one record per CDR3 protein. Of around 400,000 distinct CDR3 sequences in the sample, 45% to 60% are singletons; the top ten hold 45% to 65%. Donors ranged from roughly 6 to 100 years old and were healthy Caucasians in Russia. The CDR3 length is 11 residues. Germline V gene sequence: CDR1 SNHLY, CDR2 FYNNEI. Trimming left V 8 bases short and J 4 bases short, with 9 bases between. The sample taken for sequencing was blood. The V gene is TRBV2, the J gene TRBJ2-7, with D perhaps matching TRBD2 (5 bases). The TCR comes from a man in his sixties in good health. CDR3 DNA: TGTGCCAGCGGCCGGGAATACGAGCAGTACTTC. Residues: CASGREYEQYF.